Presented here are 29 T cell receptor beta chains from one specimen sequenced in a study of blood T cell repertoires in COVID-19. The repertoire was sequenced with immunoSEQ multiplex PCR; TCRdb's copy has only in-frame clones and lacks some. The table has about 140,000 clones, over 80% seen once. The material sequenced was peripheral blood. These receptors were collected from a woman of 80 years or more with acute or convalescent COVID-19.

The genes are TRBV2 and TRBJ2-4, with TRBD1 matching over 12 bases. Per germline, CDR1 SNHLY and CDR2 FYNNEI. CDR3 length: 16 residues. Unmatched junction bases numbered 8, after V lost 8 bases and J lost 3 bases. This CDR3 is CASEAGQGAGKNIQYF. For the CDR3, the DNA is TGTGCCAGCGAGGCGGGACAGGGGGCTGGCAAAAACATTCAGTACTTC.

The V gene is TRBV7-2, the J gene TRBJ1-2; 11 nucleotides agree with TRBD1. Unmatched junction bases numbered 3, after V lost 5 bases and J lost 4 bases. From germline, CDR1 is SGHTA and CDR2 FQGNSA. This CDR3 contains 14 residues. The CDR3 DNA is TGTGCCAGCAGCGTCGGGACAGGGGGCTATGGCTACACCTTC. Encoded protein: CASSVGTGGYGYTF.

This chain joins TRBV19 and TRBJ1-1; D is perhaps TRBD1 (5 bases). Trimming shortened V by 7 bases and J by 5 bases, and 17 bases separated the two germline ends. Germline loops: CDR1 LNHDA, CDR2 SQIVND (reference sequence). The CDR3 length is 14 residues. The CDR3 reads CASISVAGRTEAFF. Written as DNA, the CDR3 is TGTGCCAGTATTTCGGTTGCAGGGAGGACTGAAGCTTTCTTT.

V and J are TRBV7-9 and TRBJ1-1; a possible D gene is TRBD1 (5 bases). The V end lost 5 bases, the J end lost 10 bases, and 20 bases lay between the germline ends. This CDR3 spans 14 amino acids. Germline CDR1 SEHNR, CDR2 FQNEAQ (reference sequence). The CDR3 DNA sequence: TGTGCCAGCAGCCCTCAGGCGGGGGTGTGGGGAGCTTTCTTT. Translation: CASSPQAGVWGAFF.

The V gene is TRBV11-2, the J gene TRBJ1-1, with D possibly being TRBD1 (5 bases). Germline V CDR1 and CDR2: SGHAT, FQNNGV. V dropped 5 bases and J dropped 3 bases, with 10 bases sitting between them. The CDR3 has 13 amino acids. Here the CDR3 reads CASSPGGDTEAFF. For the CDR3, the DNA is TGTGCCAGCAGCCCCGGGGGGGACACTGAAGCTTTCTTT.

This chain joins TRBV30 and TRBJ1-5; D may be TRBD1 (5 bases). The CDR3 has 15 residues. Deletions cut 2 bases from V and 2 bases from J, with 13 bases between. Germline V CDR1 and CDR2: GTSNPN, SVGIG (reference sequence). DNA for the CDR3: TGTGCCTGGAGTATCGGGGGATCGGGCAATCAGCCCCAGCATTTT. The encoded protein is CAWSIGGSGNQPQHF.

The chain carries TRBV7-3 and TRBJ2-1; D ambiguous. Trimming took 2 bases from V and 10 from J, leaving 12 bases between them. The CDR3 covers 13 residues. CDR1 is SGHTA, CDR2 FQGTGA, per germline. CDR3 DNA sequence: TGTGCCAGCAGCTTAGAGAGGCACGGAGAGCAGTTCTTC. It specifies CASSLERHGEQFF.

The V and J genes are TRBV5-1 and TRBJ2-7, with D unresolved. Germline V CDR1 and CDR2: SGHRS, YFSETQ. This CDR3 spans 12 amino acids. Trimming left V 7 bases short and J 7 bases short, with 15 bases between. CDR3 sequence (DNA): TGCGCCAGCCGCACTTCGGCAGGTGAGCAGTACTTC. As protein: CASRTSAGEQYF.

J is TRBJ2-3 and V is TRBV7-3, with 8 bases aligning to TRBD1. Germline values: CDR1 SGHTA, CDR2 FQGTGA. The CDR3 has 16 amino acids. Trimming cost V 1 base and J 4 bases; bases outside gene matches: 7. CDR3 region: CASSLNGQGAADTQYF. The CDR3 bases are TGTGCCAGCAGCTTAAACGGGCAGGGGGCGGCAGATACGCAGTATTTT.

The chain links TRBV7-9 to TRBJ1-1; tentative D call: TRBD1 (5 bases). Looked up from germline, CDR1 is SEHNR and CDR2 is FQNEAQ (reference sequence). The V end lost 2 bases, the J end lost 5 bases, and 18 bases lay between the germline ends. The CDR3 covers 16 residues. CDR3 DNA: TGTGCCAGCAGCTTAACCAGGGCGTGGGAAGGAACTGAAGCTTTCTTT. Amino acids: CASSLTRAWEGTEAFF.

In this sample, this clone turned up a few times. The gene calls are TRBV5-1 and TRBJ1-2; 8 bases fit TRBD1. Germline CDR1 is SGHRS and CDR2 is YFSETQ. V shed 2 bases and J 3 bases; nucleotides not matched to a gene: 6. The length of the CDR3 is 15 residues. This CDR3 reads CASSFQGAGDYGYTF. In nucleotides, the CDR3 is TGCGCCAGCAGCTTCCAGGGGGCAGGAGACTATGGCTACACCTTC.

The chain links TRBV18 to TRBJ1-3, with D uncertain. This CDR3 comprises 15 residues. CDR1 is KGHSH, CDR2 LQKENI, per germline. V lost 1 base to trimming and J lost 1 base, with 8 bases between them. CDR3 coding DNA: TGTGCCAGCTCACCACGGAGGGATTCTGGAAACACCATATATTTT. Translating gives CASSPRRDSGNTIYF.

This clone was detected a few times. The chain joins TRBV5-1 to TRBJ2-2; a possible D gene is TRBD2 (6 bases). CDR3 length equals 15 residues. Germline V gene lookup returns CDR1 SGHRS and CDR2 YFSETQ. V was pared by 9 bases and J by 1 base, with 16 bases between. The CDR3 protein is CATGVGYLNTGELFF. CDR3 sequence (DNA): TGCGCCACGGGAGTGGGTTACTTGAACACCGGGGAGCTGTTTTTT.

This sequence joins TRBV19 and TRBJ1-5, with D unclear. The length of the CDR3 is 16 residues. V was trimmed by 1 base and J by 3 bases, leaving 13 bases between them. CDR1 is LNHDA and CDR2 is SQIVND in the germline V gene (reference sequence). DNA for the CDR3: TGTGCCAGTAGTATAGTGTACGCGGTATTCAATCAGCCCCAGCATTTT. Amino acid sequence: CASSIVYAVFNQPQHF.

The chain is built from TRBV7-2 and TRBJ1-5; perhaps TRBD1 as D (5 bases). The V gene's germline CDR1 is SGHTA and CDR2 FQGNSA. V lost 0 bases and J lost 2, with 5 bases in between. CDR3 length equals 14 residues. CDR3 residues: CASSLARGNQPQHF. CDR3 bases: TGTGCCAGCAGCTTAGCCAGGGGCAATCAGCCCCAGCATTTT.

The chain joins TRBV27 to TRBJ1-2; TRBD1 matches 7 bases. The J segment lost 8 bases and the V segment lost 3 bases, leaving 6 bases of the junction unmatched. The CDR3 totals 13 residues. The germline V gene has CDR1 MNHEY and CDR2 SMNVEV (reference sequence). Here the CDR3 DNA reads TGTGCCAGCAGTTTCTCGACAGGGACGGGCTACACCTTC. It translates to CASSFSTGTGYTF.

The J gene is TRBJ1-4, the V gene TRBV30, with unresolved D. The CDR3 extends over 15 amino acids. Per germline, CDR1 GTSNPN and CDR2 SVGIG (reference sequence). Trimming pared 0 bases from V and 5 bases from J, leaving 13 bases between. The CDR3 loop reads CAWSVATRANEKLFF. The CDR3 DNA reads TGTGCCTGGAGTGTGGCGACGAGGGCCAATGAAAAACTGTTTTTT.

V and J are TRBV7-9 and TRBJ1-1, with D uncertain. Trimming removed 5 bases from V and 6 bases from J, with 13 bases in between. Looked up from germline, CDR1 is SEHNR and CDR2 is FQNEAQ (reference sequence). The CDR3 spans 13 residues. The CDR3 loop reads CASSDTTKPEAFF. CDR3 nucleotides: TGTGCCAGCAGCGACACGACAAAGCCTGAAGCTTTCTTT.

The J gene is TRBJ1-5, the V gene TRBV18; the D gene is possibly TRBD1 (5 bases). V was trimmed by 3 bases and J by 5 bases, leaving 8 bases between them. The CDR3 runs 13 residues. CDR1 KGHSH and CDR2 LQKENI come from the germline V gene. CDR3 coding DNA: TGTGCCAGCTCACCTGACAGACATCAGCCCCAGCATTTT. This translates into CASSPDRHQPQHF.

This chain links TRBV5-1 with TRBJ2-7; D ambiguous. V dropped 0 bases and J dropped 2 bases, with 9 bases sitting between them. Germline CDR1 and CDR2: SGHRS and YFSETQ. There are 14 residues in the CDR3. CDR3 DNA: TGCGCCAGCAGCTTGGTTGGAGTTACCTACGAGCAGTACTTC. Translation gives CASSLVGVTYEQYF.

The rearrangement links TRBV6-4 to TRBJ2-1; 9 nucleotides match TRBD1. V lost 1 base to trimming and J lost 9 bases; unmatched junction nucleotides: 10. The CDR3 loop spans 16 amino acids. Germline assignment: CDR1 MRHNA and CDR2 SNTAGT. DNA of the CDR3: TGTGCCAGCAGTGACTTAGGACAGGGGAAAGGAAGTGAGCAGTTCTTC. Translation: CASSDLGQGKGSEQFF.

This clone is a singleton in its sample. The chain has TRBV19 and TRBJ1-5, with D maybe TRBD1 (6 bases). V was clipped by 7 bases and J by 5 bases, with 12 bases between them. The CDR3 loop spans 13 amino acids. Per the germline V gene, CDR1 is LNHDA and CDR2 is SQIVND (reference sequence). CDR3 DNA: TGTGCCAGTACGGAGGACAGCCATCAGCCCCAGCATTTT. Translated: CASTEDSHQPQHF.

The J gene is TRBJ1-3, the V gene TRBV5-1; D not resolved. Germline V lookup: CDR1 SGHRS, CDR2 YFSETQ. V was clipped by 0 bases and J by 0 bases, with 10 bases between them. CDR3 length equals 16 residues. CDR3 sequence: CASSLGNSPSGNTIYF. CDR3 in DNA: TGCGCCAGCAGCTTGGGCAACTCTCCCTCTGGAAACACCATATATTTT.

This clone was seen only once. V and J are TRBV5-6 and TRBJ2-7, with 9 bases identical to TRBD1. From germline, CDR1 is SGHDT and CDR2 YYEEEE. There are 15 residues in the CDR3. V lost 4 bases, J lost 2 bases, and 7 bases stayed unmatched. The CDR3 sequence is CASSRGTGLPYEQYF. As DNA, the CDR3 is TGTGCCAGCAGCCGGGGGACAGGGCTTCCCTACGAGCAGTACTTC.

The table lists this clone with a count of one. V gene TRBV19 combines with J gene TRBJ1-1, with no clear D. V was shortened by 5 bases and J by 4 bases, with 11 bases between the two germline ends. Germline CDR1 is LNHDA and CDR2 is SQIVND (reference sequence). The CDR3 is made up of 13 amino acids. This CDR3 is CASSSGWGTEAFF. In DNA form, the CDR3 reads TGTGCCAGTAGTTCGGGGTGGGGCACTGAAGCTTTCTTT.

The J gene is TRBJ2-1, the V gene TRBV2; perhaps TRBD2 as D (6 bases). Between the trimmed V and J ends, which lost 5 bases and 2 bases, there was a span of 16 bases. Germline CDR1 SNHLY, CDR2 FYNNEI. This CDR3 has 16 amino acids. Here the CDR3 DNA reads TGTGCCAGCAGTCCTAACTTTAGCGGAGCCTACAATGAGCAGTTCTTC. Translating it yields CASSPNFSGAYNEQFF.

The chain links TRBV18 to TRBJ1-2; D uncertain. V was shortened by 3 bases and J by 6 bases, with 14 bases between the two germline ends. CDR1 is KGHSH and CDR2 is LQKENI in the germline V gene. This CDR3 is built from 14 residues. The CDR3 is CASSPSPGEDGYTF. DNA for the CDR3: TGTGCCAGCTCACCTTCCCCCGGAGAGGATGGCTACACCTTC.

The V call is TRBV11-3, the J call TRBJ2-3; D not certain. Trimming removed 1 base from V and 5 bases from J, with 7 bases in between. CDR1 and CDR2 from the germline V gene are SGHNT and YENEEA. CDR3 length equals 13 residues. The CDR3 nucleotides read TGTGCCAGCAGCTTAGGCCTTAGAGATACGCAGTATTTT. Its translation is CASSLGLRDTQYF.

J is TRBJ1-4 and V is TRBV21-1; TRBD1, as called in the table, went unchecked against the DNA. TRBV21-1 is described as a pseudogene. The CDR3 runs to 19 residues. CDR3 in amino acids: CASSTSLGLRQEAPEKLFF. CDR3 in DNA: TGTGCCAGCAGCACTTCTCTGGGGTTGAGACAGGAGGCCCCTGAAAAACTGTTTTTT.